This T cell receptor (beta chain) derives from a study of blood T cell repertoires in COVID-19. V lost 1 base to trimming and J lost 4 bases, with 9 bases between them. The length of the CDR3 is 14 residues. CDR1 and CDR2 from the germline V gene are SEHNR and FQNEAQ (reference sequence). TCRdb's table, derived via immunoSEQ multiplex PCR, lists solely in-frame clones and lacks some. The sample has approximately 120,000 clones, about 80% seen once. This chain joins TRBV7-9 and TRBJ2-3; D is perhaps TRBD2 (6 bases). Sequencing was done on a sample of peripheral blood. The origin of this receptor is a human donor in a cohort sampled during active COVID-19. As DNA, the CDR3 is TGTGCCAGCAGCTTAGGCGGGGCCTCAGATACGCAGTATTTT. Amino acid sequence: CASSLGGASDTQYF.